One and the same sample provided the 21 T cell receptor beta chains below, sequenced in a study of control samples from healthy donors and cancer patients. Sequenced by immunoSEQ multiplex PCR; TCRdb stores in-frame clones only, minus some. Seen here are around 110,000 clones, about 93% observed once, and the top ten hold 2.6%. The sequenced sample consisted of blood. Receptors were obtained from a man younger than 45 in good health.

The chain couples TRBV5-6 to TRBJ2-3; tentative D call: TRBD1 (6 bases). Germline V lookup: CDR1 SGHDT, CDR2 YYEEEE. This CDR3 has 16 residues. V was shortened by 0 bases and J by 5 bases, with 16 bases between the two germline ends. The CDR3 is CASSLDGGFRGDTQYF. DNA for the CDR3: TGTGCCAGCAGCTTGGATGGGGGCTTCCGGGGAGATACGCAGTATTTT.

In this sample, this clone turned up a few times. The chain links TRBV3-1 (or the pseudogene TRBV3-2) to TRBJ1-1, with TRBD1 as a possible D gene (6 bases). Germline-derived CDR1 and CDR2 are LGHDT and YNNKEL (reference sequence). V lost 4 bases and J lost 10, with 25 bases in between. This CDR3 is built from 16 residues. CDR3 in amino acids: CASSLDKVGQSPGAFF. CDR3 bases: TGTGCCAGCAGCCTCGACAAGGTCGGACAGTCCCCTGGAGCTTTCTTT.

The CDR3 reads CALGEELQPQHF. The DNA of the CDR3 is TGTGCCCTAGGGGAGGAGTTGCAGCCCCAGCATTTT. The V and J genes are TRBV28 and TRBJ1-5, with a weak D call TRBD1 (5 bases). This CDR3 is 12 amino acids long. CDR1 and CDR2 from the germline V gene are MDHEN and SYDVKM. With 11 bases removed from V and 7 bases from J, the gap between germline ends came to 15 bases.

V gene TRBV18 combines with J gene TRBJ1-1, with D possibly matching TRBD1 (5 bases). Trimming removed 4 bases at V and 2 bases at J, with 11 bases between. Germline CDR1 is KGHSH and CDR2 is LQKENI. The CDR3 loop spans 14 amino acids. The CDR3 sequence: CASSLGGSNTEAFF. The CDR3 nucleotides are TGTGCCAGCTCACTGGGGGGTTCAAACACTGAAGCTTTCTTT. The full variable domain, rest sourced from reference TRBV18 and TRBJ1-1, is NAGVMQNPRHLVRRRGQEARLRCSPMKGHSHVYWYRQLPEEGLKFMVYLQKENIIDESGMPKERFSAEFPKEGPSILRIQQVVRGDSAAYFCASSLGGSNTEAFFGQGTRLTVV.

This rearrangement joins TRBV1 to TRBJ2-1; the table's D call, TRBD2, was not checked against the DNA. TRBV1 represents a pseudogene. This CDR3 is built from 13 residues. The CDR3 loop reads CTSPRGGGLDQFF. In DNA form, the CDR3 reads TGCACCAGTCCTCGCGGGGGGGGCTTAGATCAGTTCTTC.

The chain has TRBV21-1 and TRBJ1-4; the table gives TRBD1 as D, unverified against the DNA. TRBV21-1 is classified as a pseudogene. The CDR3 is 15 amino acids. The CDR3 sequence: CARIHGTGYPRRLFF. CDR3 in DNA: TGTGCCAGGATTCACGGGACAGGGTACCCGAGGCGGCTGTTTTTT.

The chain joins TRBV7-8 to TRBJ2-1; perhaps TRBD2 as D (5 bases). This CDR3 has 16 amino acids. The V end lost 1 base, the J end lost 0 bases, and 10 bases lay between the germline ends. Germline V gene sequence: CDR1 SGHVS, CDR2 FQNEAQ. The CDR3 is CASSLGTGFSYNEQFF. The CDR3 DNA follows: TGTGCCAGCAGCTTAGGCACGGGGTTCTCCTACAATGAGCAGTTCTTC.

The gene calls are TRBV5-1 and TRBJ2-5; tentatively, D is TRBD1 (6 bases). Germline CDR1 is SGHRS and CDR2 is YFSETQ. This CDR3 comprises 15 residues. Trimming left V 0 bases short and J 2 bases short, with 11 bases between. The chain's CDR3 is CASSLAPGQQETQYF. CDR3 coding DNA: TGCGCCAGCAGCTTGGCCCCAGGACAGCAAGAGACCCAGTACTTC. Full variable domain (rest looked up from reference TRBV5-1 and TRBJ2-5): KAGVTQTPRYLIKTRGQQVTLSCSPISGHRSVSWYQQTPGQGLQFLFEYFSETQRNKGNFPGRFSGRQFSNSRSEMNVSTLELGDSALYLCASSLAPGQQETQYFGPGTRLLVL.

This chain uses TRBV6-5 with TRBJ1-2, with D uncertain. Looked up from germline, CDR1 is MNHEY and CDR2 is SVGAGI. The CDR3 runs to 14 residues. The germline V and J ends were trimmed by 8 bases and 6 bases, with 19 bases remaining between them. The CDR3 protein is CASHLGWGVHGYTF. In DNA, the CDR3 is TGTGCCAGCCATTTGGGGTGGGGAGTCCATGGCTACACCTTC.

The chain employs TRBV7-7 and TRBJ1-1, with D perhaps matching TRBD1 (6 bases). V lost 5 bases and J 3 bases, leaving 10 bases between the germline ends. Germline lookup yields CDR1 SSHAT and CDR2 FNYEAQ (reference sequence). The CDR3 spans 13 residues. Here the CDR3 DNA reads TGTGCCAGCAGCCAAAACAGGGACACTGAAGCTTTCTTT. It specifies CASSQNRDTEAFF.

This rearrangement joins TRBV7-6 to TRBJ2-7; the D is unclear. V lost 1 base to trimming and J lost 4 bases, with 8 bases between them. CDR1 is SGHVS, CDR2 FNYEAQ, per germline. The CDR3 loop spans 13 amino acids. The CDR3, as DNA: TGTGCCAGCAGCTTAGAACGGAATTACGAGCAGTACTTC. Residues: CASSLERNYEQYF.

This CDR3 reads CASSPATLEAEAFF. The CDR3 DNA reads TGTGCCAGCTCACCAGCAACCCTGGAGGCTGAAGCTTTCTTT. The chain combines TRBV18 with TRBJ1-1; D not certain. The germline V gene encodes CDR1 KGHSH and CDR2 LQKENI. Deletions cut 2 bases from V and 6 bases from J, with 13 bases between. This CDR3 is 14 amino acids long.

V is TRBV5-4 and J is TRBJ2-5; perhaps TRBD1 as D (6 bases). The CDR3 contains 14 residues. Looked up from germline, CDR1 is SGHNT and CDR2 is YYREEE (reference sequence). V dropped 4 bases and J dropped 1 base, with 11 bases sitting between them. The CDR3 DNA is TGTGCCAGCAGCCCGACGACAGGCCAAGAGACCCAGTACTTC. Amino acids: CASSPTTGQETQYF.

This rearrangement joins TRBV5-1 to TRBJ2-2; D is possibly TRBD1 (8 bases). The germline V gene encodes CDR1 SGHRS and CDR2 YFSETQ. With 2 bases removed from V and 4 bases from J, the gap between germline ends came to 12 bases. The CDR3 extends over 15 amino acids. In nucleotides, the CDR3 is TGCGCCAGCAGCTTATACAGGGGGGGCACCGGGGAGCTGTTTTTT. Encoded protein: CASSLYRGGTGELFF.

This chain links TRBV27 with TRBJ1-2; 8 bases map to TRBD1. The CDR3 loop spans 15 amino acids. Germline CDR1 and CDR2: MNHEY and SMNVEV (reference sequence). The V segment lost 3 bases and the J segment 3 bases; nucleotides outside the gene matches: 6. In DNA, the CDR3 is TGTGCCAGCAGTTTTAAGCAGGGGGCCTACTATGGCTACACCTTC. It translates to CASSFKQGAYYGYTF.

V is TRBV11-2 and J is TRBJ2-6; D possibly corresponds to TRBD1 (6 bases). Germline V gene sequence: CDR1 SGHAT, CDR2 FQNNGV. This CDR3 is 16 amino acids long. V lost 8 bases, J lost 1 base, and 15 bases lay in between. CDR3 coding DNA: TGTGCCAGCGCCGAAACAGGGCCGTCTGGGGCCAACGTCCTGACTTTC. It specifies CASAETGPSGANVLTF.

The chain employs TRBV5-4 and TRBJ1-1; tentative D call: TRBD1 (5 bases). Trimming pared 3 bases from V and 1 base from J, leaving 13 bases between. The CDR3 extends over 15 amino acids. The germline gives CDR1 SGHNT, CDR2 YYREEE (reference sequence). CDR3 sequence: CASSSRNGGNTEAFF. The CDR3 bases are TGTGCCAGCAGCTCAAGAAACGGGGGGAACACTGAAGCTTTCTTT.

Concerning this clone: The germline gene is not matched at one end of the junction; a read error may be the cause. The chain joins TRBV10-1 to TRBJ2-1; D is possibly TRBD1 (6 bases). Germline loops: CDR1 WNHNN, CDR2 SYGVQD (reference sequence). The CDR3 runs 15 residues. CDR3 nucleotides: TGCGCCACCCAGGGGCGGGCCCTCCCCCCGGATGAACAGTTCTTC. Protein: CATQGRALPPDEQFF.

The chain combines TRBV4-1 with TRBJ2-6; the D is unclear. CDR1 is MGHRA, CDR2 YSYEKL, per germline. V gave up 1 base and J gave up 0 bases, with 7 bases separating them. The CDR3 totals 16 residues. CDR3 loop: CASSQARISGANVLTF. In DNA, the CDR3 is TGCGCCAGCAGCCAAGCCAGAATCTCTGGGGCCAACGTCCTGACTTTC.

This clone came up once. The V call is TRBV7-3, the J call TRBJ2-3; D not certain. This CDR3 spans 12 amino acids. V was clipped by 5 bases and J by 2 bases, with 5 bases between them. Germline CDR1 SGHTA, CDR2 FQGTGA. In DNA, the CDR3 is TGTGCCAGCAGCCCTAACACAGATACGCAGTATTTT. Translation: CASSPNTDTQYF.

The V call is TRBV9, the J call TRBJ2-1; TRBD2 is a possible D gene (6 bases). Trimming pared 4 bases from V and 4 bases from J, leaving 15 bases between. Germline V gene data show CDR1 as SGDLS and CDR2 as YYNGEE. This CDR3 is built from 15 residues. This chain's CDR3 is CASSPDGGVYNEQFF. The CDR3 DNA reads TGTGCCAGCAGCCCAGATGGCGGGGTATACAATGAGCAGTTCTTC.